Here is one T cell receptor (beta chain) with its context. Germline loops: CDR1 SGHTA, CDR2 FQGNSA. This CDR3 has 16 residues. J lost 10 bases, V lost 5 bases, and 9 bases had no gene match. The data were obtained in a study of identical twins. TCRdb recomputed calls from the 5' RACE reads with MiXCR, one row per CDR3 protein. The sample records 650,000 to 750,000 distinct CDR3 sequences, 20% to 25% being singletons. These data were also filed under a second study, of T cells expressing NK-cell markers. That paper adds: Among eight sequenced donors, seven carried HCMV seropositivity while one was seronegative.

The chain uses TRBV7-2 and TRBJ2-1; 15 nucleotides align to TRBD2. The sequence was collected from a woman aged 18-35 years in good health. Specimen: PBMCs. CDR3 DNA: TGTGCCAGCAGCCCAGGACTAGCGGGAGGGCTGAGGGAGCAGTTCTTC. It encodes CASSPGLAGGLREQFF.